This is a list of T cell receptor beta chains from one sample in a study of blood T cell repertoires in COVID-19. Only in-frame clones appear in the TCRdb table, and some are missing; sequencing was by immunoSEQ multiplex PCR. The data hold more than 350,000 clones, with about 88% observed a single time. The specimen was PBMCs or T cells enriched from blood (not recorded which). The receptors here all came from a woman aged 18-29 years who had been exposed to COVID-19. CDR3s include the opening cysteine and the closing phenylalanine or tryptophan. The order of the fields is J gene, CDR3 length, V gene, CDR3 protein.

TRBJ2-7 14 TRBV5-6 CASSLGGRIYEQYF
TRBJ2-5 16 TRBV9 CASSSTPSGGQETQYF
TRBJ2-3 11 TRBV28 CASSPLLTQYF
TRBJ1-4 14 TRBV14 CASSQGPVNEKLFF
TRBJ1-5 12 TRBV15 CATSRLGEPQHF
TRBJ2-7 13 TRBV7-2 CASSLVFEDLQYF
TRBJ1-6 14 TRBV28 CASSLGGYNSPLHF
TRBJ2-7 13 TRBV7-2 CASSFPSRYEQYF
TRBJ2-5 14 TRBV6-5 CASSQGLPLETQYF
TRBJ2-7 16 TRBV20-1 CSASPSPQGSAYEQYF
TRBJ2-7 15 TRBV28 CASTRTPGTGYEQYF
TRBJ2-6 14 TRBV21-1 CASRRGTGANVLTF
TRBJ1-4 17 TRBV7-9 CASSLTTDRGPGEKLFF
TRBJ1-5 15 TRBV18 CASSGQGASNQPQHF
TRBJ2-5 15 TRBV27 CASAKLQGPKETQYF
TRBJ1-6 16 TRBV7-2 CASSPPPGQGNSPLHF
TRBJ1-2 14 TRBV11-2 CASSLETGGYGYTF
TRBJ2-7 17 TRBV18 CASSLRGQTSGNYEQYF
TRBJ1-1 15 TRBV19 CASSSGSTGATEAFF
TRBJ1-2 15 TRBV28 CASSSQPRTAGGYTF
TRBJ2-7 15 TRBV28 CASSSYHDYNYEQYF
TRBJ2-2 15 TRBV11-2 CASSRLQGSAGELFF
TRBJ1-1 15 TRBV11-1 CASSPYGQGNTEAFF
TRBJ1-2 17 TRBV18 CASSKQGILDTNYGYTF
TRBJ2-1 13 TRBV7-6 CASSSSSYNEQFF
TRBJ2-5 13 TRBV3-1/TRBV3-2 CASSRGWEETQYF
TRBJ2-3 15 TRBV7-2 CASSSTGVRADTQYF
TRBJ1-4 12 TRBV28 CASSGGNEKLFF
TRBJ1-1 17 TRBV5-1 CASSLELSGTLNTEAFF
TRBJ1-2 15 TRBV28 CASSSRQGRGYGYTF
TRBJ1-2 15 TRBV27 CASSSGTGGNYGYTF
TRBJ1-4 14 TRBV6-5 CASSPSGGAEKLFF
TRBJ1-5 15 TRBV7-2 CASSLVPGTDQPQHF
TRBJ2-7 16 TRBV7-9 CASSPPRVLRADEQYF
TRBJ2-1 21 TRBV24-1 CATSDLGRTSGRESSYNEQFF
TRBJ1-6 15 TRBV7-2 CASSPQGQGGSPLHF
TRBJ2-1 10 TRBV20-1 CSARYNEQFF
TRBJ2-5 15 TRBV7-7 CASSKLAGGPETQYF
TRBJ2-2 16 TRBV5-4 CASSVTGTGVTGELFF
TRBJ2-4 16 TRBV7-8 CASSPRTGGVRNIQYF
TRBJ1-1 14 TRBV7-8 CASSLGGQGTFAFF
TRBJ1-6 11 TRBV20-1 CSAVQGTPLHF
TRBJ1-2 14 TRBV11-2 CASSSTAGDYGYTF
TRBJ2-7 14 TRBV27 CASSRLAGSDEQYF
TRBJ2-5 15 TRBV18 CASSVVGPTPETQYF